This T cell receptor (beta chain) was sequenced during a study of T cell clonotyping in hematopoietic cell transplantation. Study results and limitations: Graft donor and pretransplant recipient Inverse Simpson Index values predicted broader posttransplant TCR diversity. Without cell sorting, CD4 versus CD8 contributions remain unresolved. Recipient TCR diversity dropped after transplant; expanded clonotypes rose from day 30 to 180.

Notes on this clone: Its antigen remains unknown.

Germline V lookup: CDR1 SGHTS, CDR2 YDEGEE. Trimming cost V 4 bases and J 8 bases, with 7 bases left between them. CDR3 length: 11 residues. Sequencing was performed with immunoSEQ multiplex PCR; in TCRdb, only in-frame clones are kept and a portion is missing. Of tens of thousands of clones listed, 95% are singletons. Sequencing was done on a sample of peripheral blood mononuclear cells. This clonotype was obtained from a man aged 25 to 40 in good health. Some clones in this sample may be carry-over from other donors' samples. V usage is TRBV5-8 and J usage is TRBJ2-1, with D unclear. CDR3 coding DNA: TGTGCCAGCAGCCTGTGGTATGAGCAGTTCTTC. This codes for CASSLWYEQFF. Based on the CDR3 plus reference TRBV5-8 and TRBJ2-1, the full variable domain is EAGVTQSPTHLIKTRGQQATLRCSPISGHTSVYWYQQALGLGLQFLLWYDEGEERNRGNFPPRFSGRQFPNYSSELNVNALELEDSALYLCASSLWYEQFFGPGTRLTVL.